This TCR beta chain is drawn from a study of T cells in tumors and immune-related adverse events (dated by TCRdb to the early 2020s). With respect to this clone: Its binding antigen is unknown. Nothing much larger sits one base from this clone, and base qualities are not available.

The junction carries 1 base between V and J, which are trimmed by 0 bases and 5 bases respectively. CDR1 and CDR2, per the germline V gene, are MNHEY and SVGAGI. From the cysteine through the phenylalanine, the CDR3 covers 12 amino acids. The DNA shown is the 36-base CDR3, in frame from base 1. What this sample's treatment or condition label stands for: nivolumab (PD-1 blockade) given before sampling. The DNeasy Blood and Tissue Kit was used to extract DNA from formalin-fixed paraffin-embedded specimens. The TCR beta locus was amplified and sequenced using the immunoSEQ assay, from which bulk TCR Vbeta CDR3 data were obtained. In the original analysis: CDR3s were excluded if they were non-productive, were shorter than 7 amino acids, or did not start with C or end with F/W. Analysis was restricted to specimens with at least 1000 reads, and clonotypes were defined at the amino acid level. Clonality was computed as 1 minus Pielou's evenness. To equalize library sizes, abundance-weighted random subsampling with replacement was performed and repeated 100 times so that 95% confidence intervals could be reported. Repertoire overlap was quantified with the Morisita overlap index, and the top 40 clones per specimen were checked for overlap with the irAE. As stored in TCRdb, this immuneACCESS dataset retains in-frame rearrangements with V and J assigned. A fraction of the clones does not appear; measured against another copy, unresolved V genes explain less than half of the discrepancy, and the remainder lacks a known reason. V and J calls and clone size are copied from that table; D and trimming were computed from the DNA. The sample yields some 10,000 clones; about nine tenths were counted once. The leading ten clones occupy roughly 1.5% of the sample.

The material was lymph node tissue, obtained from a patient treated with anti-PD-1 therapy. This TCR came from a female donor with metastatic renal cell carcinoma. Recombination linked TRBV6-5 to TRBJ2-2; no confident D gene assignment can be made. The CDR3 region: CASSYSTGELFF. The DNA reads TGTGCCAGCAGTTACTCTACCGGGGAGCTGTTTTTT.